Below, 7 T cell receptor beta chains from the same sample are listed, as sequenced in a study of lymphopenia after photon versus proton radiotherapy. TCRdb's table, derived via immunoSEQ multiplex PCR, lists solely in-frame clones and lacks some. The table has tens of thousands of clones, 80% to 90% seen once. Source: peripheral blood, taken from a patient treated with proton-based radiotherapy. The receptors originated from a man older than 75 with esophageal cancer.

The V gene is TRBV7-3, the J gene TRBJ2-3, with TRBD2 identical over 11 bases. The germline CDR1 and CDR2 sequences are SGHTA and FQGTGA. V lost 3 bases and J lost 5; bases outside the gene matches: 4. This CDR3 has 15 residues. CDR3 amino acids: CASSFTSGGIDTQYF. The CDR3 DNA reads TGTGCCAGCAGCTTCACTAGCGGGGGAATAGATACGCAGTATTTT.

The chain uses TRBV5-4 and TRBJ1-6; 7 bases align to TRBD1. The CDR3 spans 17 residues. Germline lookup yields CDR1 SGHNT and CDR2 YYREEE (reference sequence). V shed 3 bases, J shed 4 bases, and the junction held 10 bases outside the gene matches. The CDR3 DNA reads as TGTGCCAGCAGCTGGGTTTCCGGGACAGCTTATAATTCACCCCTCCACTTT. Protein sequence: CASSWVSGTAYNSPLHF.

The chain couples TRBV5-1 to TRBJ2-5; D might be TRBD1 (5 bases). V lost 0 bases, J lost 1 base, and 7 bases lay in between. The CDR3 is 14 residues long. Germline V gives CDR1 SGHRS, CDR2 YFSETQ. In DNA form, the CDR3 reads TGCGCCAGCAGCTTGGGGACATCCCAAGAGACCCAGTACTTC. Translated, it gives CASSLGTSQETQYF.

This clone was seen a single time. The chain recombines TRBV4-3 with TRBJ2-2; D possibly corresponds to TRBD2 (6 bases). The CDR3 covers 16 residues. CDR1 LGHNA and CDR2 YSLEER come from the germline V gene. Trimming cost V 0 bases and J 5 bases, with 13 bases left between them. The CDR3 DNA sequence: TGCGCCAGCAGCCAAGATCTGGGGGGAGGAACCGGGGAGCTGTTTTTT. This translates into CASSQDLGGGTGELFF.

The V gene is TRBV19, the J gene TRBJ2-3; unclear D gene. The CDR3 contains 14 residues. Germline-derived CDR1 and CDR2 are LNHDA and SQIVND (reference sequence). V was pared by 3 bases and J by 0 bases, with 7 bases between. In DNA, the CDR3 is TGTGCCAGTAGTATGTTAGGGAGCACAGATACGCAGTATTTT. Protein sequence: CASSMLGSTDTQYF. The whole variable domain, remainder taken from reference TRBV19 and TRBJ2-3, is DGGITQSPKYLFRKEGQNVTLSCEQNLNHDAMYWYRQDPGQGLRLIYYSQIVNDFQKGDIAEGYSVSREKKESFPLTVTSAQKNPTAFYLCASSMLGSTDTQYFGPGTRLTVL.

This chain uses TRBV9 with TRBJ1-1; 12 positions agree with TRBD1. The trim removed 3 bases at V and 1 base at J, leaving 7 bases unmatched. This CDR3 has 17 residues. Germline assignment: CDR1 SGDLS and CDR2 YYNGEE. The CDR3, as DNA: TGTGCCAGCAGCGAGAGGGACAGGGGGCTAGGGAACACTGAAGCTTTCTTT. Translation gives CASSERDRGLGNTEAFF.

The rearrangement joins TRBV29-1 to TRBJ2-3; maybe TRBD1 (5 bases). The CDR3 loop spans 14 amino acids. Deletions cut 6 bases from V and 1 base from J, with 14 bases between. Looked up from germline, CDR1 is SQVTM and CDR2 is ANQGSEA. The CDR3 DNA sequence: TGCAGCGTAGGGGCGGCAGGAGGCACAGATACGCAGTATTTT. This translates into CSVGAAGGTDTQYF.